One and the same sample provided the 7 T cell receptor beta chains below, sequenced in a study of T cell responses to AZD1222 COVID-19 vaccine. TCRdb's table, derived via immunoSEQ multiplex PCR, lists solely in-frame clones and lacks some. The table includes some 95,000 clones, over 85% detected once. Source: peripheral blood, taken on day 0 of MenACWY control vaccination. The receptors shown here come from an adult in good health.

This chain joins TRBV6-6 and TRBJ2-7, with TRBD2 matching over 9 bases. J gave up 3 bases and V 2 bases, and 8 bases lay outside the gene matches. The CDR3 covers 16 residues. The germline V gene has CDR1 MNHNY and CDR2 SVGAGI (reference sequence). The CDR3 bases are TGTGCCAGCAGTTACCCTATAGCGGGGGCATACTACGAGCAGTACTTC. Protein sequence: CASSYPIAGAYYEQYF.

The rearrangement joins TRBV25-1 to TRBJ2-2, with 7 bases lining up with TRBD2. This CDR3 comprises 15 residues. Per germline, CDR1 MGHDK and CDR2 SYGVNS. V lost 3 bases and J lost 4; bases outside the gene matches: 5. CDR3 residues: CASSELGGFTGELFF. The CDR3 nucleotides read TGTGCCAGCAGTGAGTTGGGGGGGTTCACCGGGGAGCTGTTTTTT.

The chain joins TRBV6-7 to TRBJ1-2; 7 bases agree with TRBD1. TRBV6-7 is noted as an ORF with a role that remains uncertain. The CDR3 extends over 13 amino acids. With V trimmed by 9 bases and J by 0 bases, 4 bases remained unmatched. CDR3 sequence reads: CASNRGPNYGYTF. CDR3 DNA: TGTGCCAGTAACAGGGGACCTAACTATGGCTACACCTTC.

The chain is built from TRBV10-3 and TRBJ1-3; D remains unclear. This CDR3 has 18 residues. CDR1 and CDR2 from the germline V gene are ENHRY and SYGVKD. The V end was cut by 2 bases, the J end by 0 bases, with 17 bases between. CDR3 in DNA: TGTGCCATCAGTGAGGATCCCTCGGACTCCTACTCTGGAAACACCATATATTTT. Translation gives CAISEDPSDSYSGNTIYF.

The count of this clone is one. The chain combines TRBV9 with TRBJ2-3; the D gene is possibly TRBD1 (5 bases). The CDR3 covers 17 residues. Trimming shortened V by 2 bases and J by 0 bases, and 16 bases separated the two germline ends. Germline V gene data show CDR1 as SGDLS and CDR2 as YYNGEE. The CDR3 reads CASSVQPSGRSTDTQYF. CDR3 sequence (DNA): TGTGCCAGCAGCGTCCAACCCTCAGGGCGTAGCACAGATACGCAGTATTTT.

This sequence joins TRBV5-1 and TRBJ2-5; no clear D. V was trimmed by 4 bases and J by 2 bases, leaving 9 bases between them. The length of the CDR3 is 13 residues. From germline, CDR1 is SGHRS and CDR2 YFSETQ. The CDR3 DNA reads as TGCGCCAGCAGCACGGACCAACAAGAGACCCAGTACTTC. It translates to CASSTDQQETQYF.

DNA for the CDR3: TGTGCCTGGAGTCGAGCAGGGCCCAGAGAGACCCAGTACTTC. Its translation: CAWSRAGPRETQYF. This rearrangement joins TRBV30 to TRBJ2-5, with a weak D call TRBD1 (5 bases). Germline CDR1 is GTSNPN and CDR2 is SVGIG (reference sequence). Trimming removed 2 bases from V and 4 bases from J, with 14 bases in between. The CDR3 sequence is 14 residues long.